These T cell receptor beta chains were read from a single sample in a study of early T cells in non-severe SARS-CoV-2 infection. TCRdb passed the 5' RACE reads through MiXCR, listing each CDR3 protein once. This sample has roughly 45,000 distinct CDR3 sequences, with roughly 12% found just once. The sample was whole blood. Receptor source: an adult who was a healthcare worker with PCR-confirmed SARS-CoV-2 infection or an uninfected control (not recorded which). Each CDR3 is given with its conserved first and last residue. Fields, in order: clone size, V gene, J gene, D gene, CDR3 protein, CDR3 DNA. D genes are given only for firm matches. Size tells how often a clone was seen (once, few, many) or the class of an expanded clone, and some rows leave it out.

clone_size: many; v_call: TRBV27; j_call: TRBJ2-5; d_call: TRBD2; cdr3_aa: CASSLSAREREGLVDQETQYF; cdr3_nt: TGTGCCAGCAGTTTATCTGCGAGGGAGCGGGAGGGCTTGGTGGACCAAGAGACCCAGTACTTC
clone_size: many; v_call: TRBV12-3/TRBV12-4; j_call: TRBJ2-3; d_call: -; cdr3_aa: CASRTSSTDTQYF; cdr3_nt: TGTGCCAGCCGGACTTCTAGCACAGATACGCAGTATTTT
clone_size: few; v_call: TRBV6-2/TRBV6-3; j_call: TRBJ1-2; d_call: -; cdr3_aa: CASRTYGYTF; cdr3_nt: TGTGCCAGCCGGACGTATGGCTACACCTTC
clone_size: few; v_call: TRBV29-1; j_call: TRBJ2-7; d_call: -; cdr3_aa: CSVGDHEQYF; cdr3_nt: TGCAGCGTTGGAGACCACGAGCAGTACTTC
clone_size: -; v_call: TRBV4-1; j_call: TRBJ2-6; d_call: -; cdr3_aa: CASSSLGSSGANVLTF; cdr3_nt: TGCGCCAGCAGCTCGCTGGGGAGTTCTGGGGCCAACGTCCTGACTTTC
clone_size: many; v_call: TRBV19; j_call: TRBJ1-2; d_call: -; cdr3_aa: CASRNQLRVTF; cdr3_nt: TGTGCCAGTAGAAATCAGCTTCGGGTCACCTTC
clone_size: few; v_call: TRBV11-2; j_call: TRBJ2-1; d_call: -; cdr3_aa: CASSLEGLEWGNEQFF; cdr3_nt: TGTGCCAGCAGCTTAGAAGGGCTAGAATGGGGAAATGAGCAGTTCTTC
clone_size: many; v_call: TRBV28; j_call: TRBJ2-7; d_call: -; cdr3_aa: CASSLGSYEQYF; cdr3_nt: TGTGCCAGCAGTCTAGGCTCCTACGAGCAGTACTTC
clone_size: -; v_call: TRBV2; j_call: TRBJ1-5; d_call: -; cdr3_aa: CASKETESNQPQHF; cdr3_nt: TGTGCCAGCAAGGAGACCGAGAGCAATCAGCCCCAGCATTTT
clone_size: -; v_call: TRBV20-1; j_call: TRBJ2-4; d_call: -; cdr3_aa: CSAPGPEVDIQYF; cdr3_nt: TGCAGTGCTCCCGGGCCAGAGGTGGACATTCAGTACTTC
clone_size: many; v_call: TRBV24-1; j_call: TRBJ1-2; d_call: -; cdr3_aa: CATSDTRVYGYTF; cdr3_nt: TGTGCCACCAGTGATACCAGAGTCTATGGCTACACCTTC
clone_size: few; v_call: TRBV27; j_call: TRBJ1-5; d_call: -; cdr3_aa: CASSPLTGNQPQHF; cdr3_nt: TGTGCCAGCAGTCCACTGACAGGAAATCAGCCCCAGCATTTT
clone_size: few; v_call: TRBV7-2; j_call: TRBJ2-1; d_call: TRBD1; cdr3_aa: CASSLAGTGPNEQFF; cdr3_nt: TGTGCCAGCAGCTTAGCAGGGACAGGACCCAATGAGCAGTTCTTC
clone_size: -; v_call: TRBV12-3/TRBV12-4; j_call: TRBJ1-4; d_call: -; cdr3_aa: CASRRTVEKLFF; cdr3_nt: TGTGCCAGCAGACGGACGGTTGAAAAACTGTTTTTT
clone_size: many; v_call: TRBV7-8; j_call: TRBJ2-2; d_call: -; cdr3_aa: CASRYLAGELFF; cdr3_nt: TGTGCCAGCAGATATCTAGCCGGGGAGCTGTTTTTT
clone_size: many; v_call: TRBV24-1; j_call: TRBJ2-7; d_call: TRBD1; cdr3_aa: CATSDPGQGARHEQYF; cdr3_nt: TGTGCCACCAGTGATCCAGGACAGGGGGCGCGTCACGAGCAGTACTTC
clone_size: -; v_call: TRBV11-2; j_call: TRBJ2-7; d_call: -; cdr3_aa: CASSLDLGQTYEQYF; cdr3_nt: TGTGCCAGCAGCTTAGATCTGGGCCAGACCTACGAGCAGTACTTC
clone_size: many; v_call: TRBV4-1; j_call: TRBJ1-2; d_call: -; cdr3_aa: CASSQGANYGYTF; cdr3_nt: TGCGCCAGCAGCCAAGGAGCGAACTATGGCTACACCTTC
clone_size: many; v_call: TRBV7-6; j_call: TRBJ2-3; d_call: -; cdr3_aa: CASSLGGRSTDTQYF; cdr3_nt: TGTGCCAGCAGCTTAGGGGGCAGAAGCACAGATACGCAGTATTTT
clone_size: many; v_call: TRBV18; j_call: TRBJ1-4; d_call: -; cdr3_aa: CASSPEVAYPGEKLFF; cdr3_nt: TGTGCCAGCTCACCCGAGGTGGCGTACCCGGGAGAAAAACTGTTTTTT
clone_size: few; v_call: TRBV25-1; j_call: TRBJ1-3; d_call: TRBD1; cdr3_aa: CASSGIQGESSGNTIYF; cdr3_nt: TGTGCCAGCAGTGGCATACAGGGGGAAAGCTCTGGAAACACCATATATTTT
clone_size: -; v_call: TRBV29-1; j_call: TRBJ2-7; d_call: -; cdr3_aa: CSAQGRLGAEATYEQYF; cdr3_nt: TGCAGCGCCCAAGGCAGGTTAGGGGCCGAAGCGACCTACGAGCAGTACTTC
clone_size: -; v_call: TRBV7-9; j_call: TRBJ2-5; d_call: -; cdr3_aa: CAVAGGQETQYF; cdr3_nt: TGTGCCGTCGCCGGGGGCCAAGAGACCCAGTACTTC
clone_size: many; v_call: TRBV7-9; j_call: TRBJ2-5; d_call: -; cdr3_aa: CASSAVAGGETQYF; cdr3_nt: TGTGCCAGCAGCGCCGTCGCGGGCGGGGAGACCCAGTACTTC
clone_size: -; v_call: TRBV5-4; j_call: TRBJ1-6; d_call: TRBD1; cdr3_aa: CASSTGQGAGSPLHF; cdr3_nt: TGTGCCAGCAGCACAGGACAGGGAGCAGGTTCACCCCTCCACTTT
clone_size: many; v_call: TRBV6-5; j_call: TRBJ2-5; d_call: TRBD1; cdr3_aa: CASRATGGPETQYF; cdr3_nt: TGTGCCAGCAGGGCGACAGGGGGCCCAGAGACCCAGTACTTC
clone_size: many; v_call: TRBV20-1; j_call: TRBJ1-5; d_call: -; cdr3_aa: CSANDVVGNQPQHF; cdr3_nt: TGCAGTGCTAACGACGTGGTGGGCAATCAGCCCCAGCATTTT
clone_size: many; v_call: TRBV14; j_call: TRBJ2-1; d_call: -; cdr3_aa: CASNRDGGEQFF; cdr3_nt: TGTGCCAGTAACAGGGATGGAGGTGAGCAGTTCTTC
clone_size: many; v_call: TRBV7-9; j_call: TRBJ1-1; d_call: -; cdr3_aa: CASSSPDRRSNTEAFF; cdr3_nt: TGTGCCAGCAGCTCCCCGGATCGGCGGAGTAACACTGAAGCTTTCTTT
clone_size: few; v_call: TRBV10-3; j_call: TRBJ2-7; d_call: -; cdr3_aa: CAISESHPGVLSYEQYF; cdr3_nt: TGTGCCATCAGTGAGTCGCACCCCGGGGTCCTCTCCTACGAGCAGTACTTC
clone_size: many; v_call: TRBV7-3; j_call: TRBJ2-3; d_call: -; cdr3_aa: CASSLAARDTQYF; cdr3_nt: TGTGCCAGCAGCTTAGCGGCTAGGGATACGCAGTATTTT
clone_size: -; v_call: TRBV4-1; j_call: TRBJ1-1; d_call: -; cdr3_aa: CASSQDLLATEAFF; cdr3_nt: TGCGCCAGCAGCCAAGATCTCCTGGCCACTGAAGCTTTCTTT
clone_size: medium-sized; v_call: TRBV7-9; j_call: TRBJ2-2; d_call: -; cdr3_aa: CASSLAGNTGELFF; cdr3_nt: TGTGCCAGCAGCCTGGCGGGGAACACCGGGGAGCTGTTTTTT
clone_size: many; v_call: TRBV3-1; j_call: TRBJ1-1; d_call: -; cdr3_aa: CASSQVFTRAEAFF; cdr3_nt: TGTGCCAGCAGCCAAGTATTCACAAGGGCTGAAGCTTTCTTT
clone_size: few; v_call: TRBV29-1; j_call: TRBJ2-6; d_call: -; cdr3_aa: CSVLSLSSGANVLTF; cdr3_nt: TGCAGCGTTTTATCCCTCAGCTCTGGGGCCAACGTCCTGACTTTC
clone_size: few; v_call: TRBV28; j_call: TRBJ1-3; d_call: -; cdr3_aa: CASSRGQGNTIYF; cdr3_nt: TGTGCCAGCAGCCGCGGACAGGGAAACACCATATATTTT
clone_size: few; v_call: TRBV18; j_call: TRBJ2-5; d_call: TRBD1; cdr3_aa: CASSPVDRAETQYF; cdr3_nt: TGTGCCAGCTCACCAGTCGACAGGGCAGAGACCCAGTACTTC
clone_size: -; v_call: TRBV5-1; j_call: TRBJ1-1; d_call: TRBD1; cdr3_aa: CASSLAGTENTEAFF; cdr3_nt: TGCGCCAGCAGCTTGGCCGGGACAGAGAACACTGAAGCTTTCTTT
clone_size: -; v_call: TRBV7-2; j_call: TRBJ1-2; d_call: -; cdr3_aa: CASSSPTANYGYTF; cdr3_nt: TGTGCCAGCAGCAGCCCAACAGCTAACTATGGCTACACCTTC
clone_size: -; v_call: TRBV7-9; j_call: TRBJ1-2; d_call: TRBD1; cdr3_aa: CASRLAQGANYGYTF; cdr3_nt: TGTGCCAGCAGGTTAGCACAGGGGGCAAACTATGGCTACACCTTC
clone_size: few; v_call: TRBV24-1; j_call: TRBJ2-1; d_call: -; cdr3_aa: CATSDRDSRSYNEQFF; cdr3_nt: TGTGCCACCAGTGATCGAGACTCCCGGTCCTACAATGAGCAGTTCTTC
clone_size: -; v_call: TRBV20-1; j_call: TRBJ2-2; d_call: TRBD2; cdr3_aa: CSAREAGGLTGELFF; cdr3_nt: TGCAGTGCTAGAGAAGCGGGGGGGCTTACAGGGGAGCTGTTTTTT